These 18 T cell receptor delta chains were all obtained from the same sample, sequenced in a study of gamma-delta T cells after stem cell transplantation. TCRdb called clones from the RT-PCR reads again using CATT. The data hold over 2,000 delta-chain clones, with approximately 29% observed a single time. The sequenced sample was gamma-delta T cells. These receptors originate from a human donor. It is not recorded whose cells these are; they may come from a transplant donor.

This clone was detected only a few times. TCRdb's listed protein matches a much larger clone and diverges from this DNA's translation at residue 16, likely through a read error; the protein shown comes from the DNA. The chain has TRDV2 and TRDJ1, with D tentatively TRDD2 or TRDD3 (8 bases each). The CDR3 runs 22 residues. Germline V gene sequence: CDR1 GEAIGNYY, CDR2 EKD. V was clipped by 1 base and J by 0 bases, with 32 bases between them. CDR3 amino acids: CACDTLPTGPGGPPTNTDKLIF. The CDR3 DNA follows: TGTGCCTGTGACACTCTTCCTACGGGGCCTGGGGGACCCCCGACCAACACCGATAAACTCATCTTT.

This clone is medium-sized within its sample. The rearrangement uses TRDV2 and TRDJ1; 13 nucleotides agree with TRDD3. V lost 3 bases to trimming and J lost 1 base; unmatched junction nucleotides: 16. Germline V gives CDR1 GEAIGNYY, CDR2 EKD. This CDR3 is built from 20 residues. The CDR3 spells CACDALQDWGIRSGTDKLIF. The DNA for the CDR3 is TGTGCCTGTGACGCCCTTCAGGACTGGGGGATACGGAGCGGCACCGATAAACTCATCTTT.

This clone was detected once. Its ends do not fully match the called genes, so a read error is possible. The chain uses TRDV1 and TRDJ1; no clear D gene. The CDR3 has 18 residues. Germline lookup yields CDR1 TSWWSYY and CDR2 QGS. The CDR3 sequence: CALGEGSPRPMMSDKLIF. Here the CDR3 DNA reads TGTGCTCTTGGGGAGGGTTCCCCCCGTCCGATGATGAGCGATAAGCTCATCTTT.

Only a few counts were recorded for this clone. TCRdb has a much larger clone's protein, which differs at residue 16 from the translation of this DNA, likely because of a read error; what is shown is the protein translated from the DNA. The gene calls are TRDV2 and TRDJ1, with 12 bases aligning to TRDD3. CDR1 is GEAIGNYY, CDR2 EKD, per germline. The CDR3 spans 18 residues. The chain's CDR3 is CACHDLTGGYSGTDKRIF. The DNA for the CDR3 is TGTGCCTGTCACGACCTCACTGGGGGATACAGTGGTACCGATAAACGCATCTTT.

The genes are TRDV1 and TRDJ1, with TRDD3 identical over 7 bases. Germline-derived CDR1 and CDR2 are TSWWSYY and QGS. The V and J ends lost 0 bases and 3 bases, in that order; junction bases with no gene match: 28. This CDR3 spans 23 amino acids. CDR3 in amino acids: CALGELFPYLSVSRIRNADKLIF. CDR3 nucleotides: TGTGCTCTTGGGGAACTATTCCCCTACCTCAGCGTCAGCAGGATACGCAACGCCGATAAACTCATCTTT.

The V call is TRDV2, the J call TRDJ1; TRDD3 aligns across 13 bases. The CDR3 covers 19 residues. The trim removed 3 bases at V and 2 bases at J, leaving 14 bases unmatched. The germline V gene has CDR1 GEAIGNYY and CDR2 EKD. CDR3 in amino acids: CACDDLILLGDTATDKLIF. The CDR3 DNA sequence: TGTGCCTGTGACGACCTCATTTTACTGGGGGATACGGCGACCGATAAACTCATCTTT.

Regarding this clone: At the DNA level, this CDR3 is encoded by other sequences in the same sample as well. The rearrangement uses TRDV2 and TRDJ3; 10 bases map to TRDD3. Germline assignment: CDR1 GEAIGNYY and CDR2 EKD. The CDR3 extends over 20 amino acids. Trimming at V came to 2 bases and at J to 0 bases, leaving 9 bases not matched to a gene. The CDR3 spells CACDSLGDIDTSWDTRQMFF. CDR3 nucleotides: TGTGCCTGTGACAGCCTGGGGGATATTGACACCTCCTGGGACACCCGACAGATGTTTTTC.

The V and J genes are TRDV1 and TRDJ1; 8 nucleotides agree with TRDD3. There are 18 residues in the CDR3. With V trimmed by 4 bases and J by 0 bases, 13 bases remained unmatched. Germline CDR1 TSWWSYY, CDR2 QGS. The CDR3 bases are TGTGCTCTTGGGGCCCCGCTGGGGATACCCGCATACACCGATAAACTCATCTTT. It codes for CALGAPLGIPAYTDKLIF.

This chain connects TRDV2 to TRDJ3; 11 nucleotides match TRDD3. CDR3 length equals 21 residues. Germline V gene sequence: CDR1 GEAIGNYY, CDR2 EKD. The J segment lost 0 bases and the V segment lost 3 bases, leaving 12 bases of the junction unmatched. The CDR3 loop is CACDPILGDIDTSWDTRQMFF. The CDR3 region has the DNA TGTGCCTGTGACCCCATACTGGGGGATATTGACACCTCCTGGGACACCCGACAGATGTTTTTC.

J is TRDJ1 and V is TRDV2, with 8 bases matching TRDD3. Germline CDR1 reads GEAIGNYY; CDR2 reads EKD. The length of the CDR3 is 17 residues. The trim removed 3 bases at V and 0 bases at J, leaving 11 bases unmatched. CDR3 loop: CACDLLGVTRDTDKLIF. CDR3 bases: TGTGCCTGTGACCTACTGGGGGTTACGCGGGACACCGATAAACTCATCTTT.

This chain connects TRDV2 to TRDJ1; D is possibly TRDD3 (5 bases). The CDR3 extends over 17 amino acids. In germline, CDR1 is GEAIGNYY, CDR2 EKD. V lost 3 bases to trimming and J lost 0 bases, with 19 bases between them. Written as DNA, the CDR3 is TGTGCCTGTGACTCTATAACGGGGACTCCGTACACCGATAAACTCATCTTT. Its protein is CACDSITGTPYTDKLIF.

There are a few counts of this clone. TCRdb pairs this DNA with a much larger clone's protein that differs at residue 4, likely a read error; the protein shown was translated from the DNA. V is TRDV2 and J is TRDJ1; 9 nucleotides match TRDD3. The CDR3 is 17 residues long. CDR1 is GEAIGNYY, CDR2 EKD, per germline. The trim removed 5 bases at V and 0 bases at J, leaving 12 bases unmatched. This CDR3 is CACAGLGDAADTDKLIF. The CDR3 coding sequence is TGTGCCTGTGCGGGGCTGGGGGATGCCGCGGACACCGATAAACTCATCTTT.

This clone was recorded a few times. A read error is likely here: a far larger clone is one base away. This specimen includes other DNA sequences encoding the same CDR3. This chain joins TRDV2 and TRDJ1; D perhaps matches TRDD3 (6 bases). CDR3 length equals 15 residues. Looked up from germline, CDR1 is GEAIGNYY and CDR2 is EKD. CDR3 region: CACDTVGGARDKLIF. The CDR3 bases are TGTGCCTGTGACACCGTAGGGGGAGCTCGCGATAAACTCATCTTC.

Sample share makes this clone medium-sized. This sequence is one base from a far larger clone and is likely a read error. Other DNA sequences in this sample translate to the same CDR3. This rearrangement joins TRDV2 to TRDJ1; 7 bases are shared with TRDD3. This CDR3 is 15 amino acids long. Germline values: CDR1 GEAIGNYY, CDR2 EKD. CDR3 bases: TGCGCCTGTGACACCGTTGGTCTTGGGGGAGATAAACTCATCTTT. As protein: CACDTVGLGGDKLIF.

This clone was seen only a few times. The J gene is TRDJ1, the V gene TRDV2; 9 bases agree with TRDD3. Germline CDR1 and CDR2: GEAIGNYY and EKD. The CDR3 is made up of 15 amino acids. The ends lost 1 base at V and 0 bases at J; junction bases unmatched: 2. CDR3 sequence reads: CACDTAGGYTDKLIF. CDR3 DNA: TGTGCCTGTGACACAGCTGGGGGATACACCGATAAACTCATCTTT.

This clone was counted a few times. With only one base between it and a far larger clone, this is likely a read error. Other DNA variants within this sample encode the same CDR3. This chain joins TRDV2 and TRDJ1; 8 nucleotides agree with TRDD3. CDR3 length: 19 amino acids. Germline lookup yields CDR1 GEAIGNYY and CDR2 EKD. The CDR3 loop is CACDTVERTGGTYTDKLIF. Written as DNA, the CDR3 is TGTGCCTGTGACACCGTTGAGAGGACTGGGGGTACGTACACCGATAAGCTCATCTTT.

This clone qualifies as medium-sized. The chain combines TRDV2 with TRDJ1; 10 bases are a match to TRDD3. The V gene end was trimmed by 3 bases and the J gene end by 0 bases; junction bases not matched to a gene: 12. The CDR3 spans 18 residues. Per the germline V gene, CDR1 is GEAIGNYY and CDR2 is EKD. The CDR3 is CACDPILGDPGDTDKLIF. The DNA of the CDR3 is TGTGCCTGTGACCCTATACTGGGGGATCCCGGGGACACCGATAAACTCATCTTT.

In its sample, this clone is large. Other DNA sequences in the same sample also yield this CDR3. The chain employs TRDV2 and TRDJ1; no clear D. Germline V gives CDR1 GEAIGNYY, CDR2 EKD. V gave up 0 bases and J gave up 0 bases, with 10 bases separating them. The CDR3 runs 15 residues. The DNA of the CDR3 is TGTGCCTGTGACACCGTTGGAGGGTACACCGATAAACTCATCTTT. This gives the protein CACDTVGGYTDKLIF.